The next 8 T cell receptor beta chains were all read from a single sample in a study of CD8+CD57+ T cells in acquired aplastic anemia. Profiling of TCR beta VDJ combinations and CDR3 sequences used genomic DNA as template. TCRdb re-called the reads through MiXCR, storing one row per CDR3 protein. The data contain some 200,000 distinct CDR3 sequences, 60% to 80% of them singletons. Sequenced patients had shown CD8+CD57+ cell expansion by flow cytometry. Sequenced sample: sorted CD4+, CD8+, or CD8+CD57+ T cells (not recorded which) from PBMCs. These TCRs come from a human donor with aplastic anemia.

This chain joins TRBV20-1 and TRBJ2-3; D may match TRBD1 or TRBD2 (5 bases each). The germline V gene encodes CDR1 DFQATT and CDR2 SNEGSKA (reference sequence). The CDR3 extends over 13 amino acids. V shed 5 bases and J shed 3 bases, with 12 bases lying between them. CDR3 loop: CSAPGTGTDTQYF. In DNA, the CDR3 is TGCAGTGCTCCCGGGACGGGGACAGATACGCAGTATTTT.

The chain has TRBV10-3 and TRBJ2-2, with D uncertain. Per the germline V gene, CDR1 is ENHRY and CDR2 is SYGVKD. Trimming removed 0 bases from V and 0 bases from J, with 8 bases in between. CDR3 length: 16 amino acids. The CDR3 is CAISESSGSNTGELFF. The CDR3 DNA sequence: TGTGCCATCAGTGAGTCGTCCGGGTCGAACACCGGGGAGCTGTTTTTT.

The V and J genes are TRBV9 and TRBJ2-3; D is perhaps TRBD2 (5 bases). Germline V gene sequence: CDR1 SGDLS, CDR2 YYNGEE. The V end lost 4 bases, the J end lost 2 bases, and 11 bases lay between the germline ends. The CDR3 consists of 14 residues. CDR3 DNA: TGTGCCAGCAGCCGACCGAGGGACACAGATACGCAGTATTTT. As protein: CASSRPRDTDTQYF.

This clonotype appeared a few times. V is TRBV11-2 and J is TRBJ2-2, with TRBD2 identical over 13 bases. The CDR3 consists of 16 residues. Germline loops: CDR1 SGHAT, CDR2 FQNNGV. V trimming: 5 bases; J trimming: 8 bases; junction bases outside the gene matches: 8. The chain's CDR3 is CASSPHTSGGGGELFF. The CDR3 coding sequence is TGTGCCAGCAGCCCCCACACTAGCGGGGGGGGGGGGGAGCTGTTTTTT.

The rearrangement links TRBV19 to TRBJ1-1, with D possibly matching TRBD1 (6 bases). V was shortened by 5 bases and J by 1 base, with 11 bases between the two germline ends. The germline V gene encodes CDR1 LNHDA and CDR2 SQIVND (reference sequence). There are 14 residues in the CDR3. The CDR3 is CASSQRGWNTEAFF. The DNA of the CDR3 is TGTGCCAGTAGTCAGAGGGGGTGGAACACTGAAGCTTTCTTT.

The chain is built from TRBV2 and TRBJ2-1; D is uncertain. The CDR3 contains 12 residues. Trimming took off 7 bases at V and 6 bases at J, with 10 bases between the two ends. Germline loops: CDR1 SNHLY, CDR2 FYNNEI. The DNA for the CDR3 is TGTGCCAGCAAACTCTTCGGCAATGAGCAGTTCTTC. Its protein is CASKLFGNEQFF.

The chain employs TRBV7-8 and TRBJ2-3, with TRBD2 as a possible D gene (5 bases). Trimming took 0 bases from V and 2 from J, leaving 12 bases between them. The CDR3 contains 16 residues. Germline V lookup: CDR1 SGHVS, CDR2 FQNEAQ. The DNA of the CDR3 is TGTGCCAGCAGCTTAGCTCTCCTAGCCAACACAGATACGCAGTATTTT. This encodes CASSLALLANTDTQYF.

The genes are TRBV29-1 and TRBJ1-1, with TRBD1 identical over 7 bases. CDR1 and CDR2 (germline): SQVTM, ANQGSEA. The CDR3 contains 17 residues. V lost 6 bases and J lost 0; bases outside the gene matches: 16. Here the CDR3 DNA reads TGCAGCGTCTGGGTATTCGGAAGGGGACAGCTGAACACTGAAGCTTTCTTT. Its protein product is CSVWVFGRGQLNTEAFF.